Sequencing of this T cell receptor (beta chain) was carried out in a study of identical twins. The study's findings and limits: Whereas memory repertoires showed no such difference, abundant cord blood beta clonotypes carried fewer insertions. Its conclusions, products of cross-sectional statistical analysis, did not come from following the same donors.

TCRdb itself ran the 5' RACE reads through MiXCR, one entry per CDR3 protein. This sample yields nearly 900,000 distinct CDR3 sequences, of which roughly an eighth are seen a single time; roughly 1.6% belongs to the top ten. V trimming: 6 bases; J trimming: 6 bases; junction bases outside the gene matches: 5. Per the germline V gene, CDR1 is SGHVS and CDR2 is FNYEAQ. The CDR3 is 13 residues long. Details on this clonotype: Its target is not known.

This same sample was also taken into another study, of yellow fever vaccine responses in identical twins.

The chain carries TRBV7-6 and TRBJ2-3; 8 bases agree with TRBD1. The receptor was derived from a woman between 18 and 29 years old in good health. Sequencing was done on a sample of PBMCs. The chain's CDR3 is CASRGQGVDTQYF. Here the CDR3 DNA reads TGTGCCAGCAGAGGACAGGGTGTGGATACGCAGTATTTT.